This TCR beta chain is from a study of cytomegalovirus exposure and HLA in healthy donors (dated by TCRdb to the late 2010s). At the level of the whole study: According to an earlier analysis of 587 of the donors, some 170 million T cells yielded 90 million to 130 million unique TCR beta sequences and around 280 Gb of sequence data. To decide whether each TCR beta V gene segment behaved as functional or pseudogenic, an earlier analysis of approximately 620 of the donors relied on high-throughput TCR beta sequencing. A later analysis re-examined previously published TCR beta repertoires from around 670 donors and added high-resolution HLA genotyping to investigate patterns of TCR occurrence. Among some 400 genotyped donors of the cohort, an average of approximately 240,000 unique TCR beta nucleotide sequences was sequenced per donor, of which approximately 19% were non-productive. Besides the first cohort of around 700 subjects, a separate validation cohort made up of roughly 120 different subjects was used. Of the 350 to 400 genotyped donors, 81% fell in the genetic ancestry cluster associated with self-reported Caucasian donors. To predict cytomegalovirus infection status, the study combined high-throughput TCR immunosequencing, statistical association of individual TCRs with disease status, and machine learning. The study was designed to test whether signatures of past pathogen exposure could be identified by cataloging public T cell receptors. The number of typed donors differed by locus: roughly 620-630 for A, B, C, DRB1 and DQB1; 522 for DQA1; some 590 for DPA1; and about 450 for DPB1. Donor age, sex, ethnicity and CMV serostatus were compiled alongside the repertoire data. Genome-wide SNP genotypes for about 55% of the roughly 670 donors were used in a later genetic analysis, which treated that subset as a discovery cohort. Roughly 5 DR-DQ haplotypes were treated as single units for association and clustering because of strong linkage in the cohort. Both class I and class II loci were covered by HLA typing, at four-digit resolution. Approximately 330 gigabases of sequencing data and about 92 million unique TCR sequences made up an early release that covered 500 to 650 HLA-typed donors. In the later analysis, no new phenotypic data were used to find candidate immune exposures; instead, reliance was placed on TCR beta sequences and their occurrence across donors. The study profiled the T cell repertoires of 550 to 700 subjects by immunosequencing and related them to cytomegalovirus serostatus. All discovery cohort repertoires had been generated using a single sequencing platform.

Concerning this clone itself: The antigen this receptor binds is unknown. No much larger clone exists at a distance of one base, and base qualities are not known.

The cohort was made up of about 610 healthy bone marrow donors. At the time of sampling, all cohort members were nominally healthy, though unrecorded immune exposures were likely present. The donor was CMV seropositive and belonged to the group of 250 to 300 seropositive cohort members. A peripheral blood sample was provided by each donor, and peripheral blood mononuclear cells were used for TCR beta sequencing. Genomic DNA was extracted from the blood cell samples with the Qiagen DNeasy Blood Extraction Kit. The CDR3 contains 17 residues, cysteine and phenylalanine counted. Left in the record is the CDR3 DNA by itself, 51 bases read in frame from the first base. Looking up the germline V gene yields CDR1 SGHVS and CDR2 FQNEAQ. V has 5 bases trimmed and J has 3 bases trimmed; junction bases matching no gene number 13. Receptor libraries were prepared by the immunoSEQ multiplex PCR assay. For the multiplex PCR, a mixture combining 60 forward primers for TCR Vbeta segments and 13 reverse primers for TCR Jbeta segments was used. The CDR3 region of rearranged TCR beta genes was amplified from genomic DNA by a multiplex PCR assay. The Illumina HiSeq System was used to sequence the amplified TCR beta libraries as 87-base-pair reads. The authors' analysis ran thus. A later analysis counted about 76 million unique TCR beta chains across the 700 or so repertoires, and 9.5 million to 11 million of these chains were shared by at least two donors. Raw reads were error-corrected and collapsed into unique sequences by a nearest-neighbor algorithm in which closely related sequences were merged to remove PCR and sequencing errors. V, D and J gene segments were assigned by aligning CDR3 sequences to IMGT reference sequences. For a sequence to be retained, a match of at least six nucleotides to both a V gene segment and a J gene segment was required. A rearrangement was called productive if the CDR3 had no stop codons and remained in frame with V and J, and every other rearrangement was called non-productive. CDR3 was defined according to IMGT convention as the region running from the second conserved V-encoded cysteine to the conserved J-encoded phenylalanine. In an earlier analysis of 500 to 650 of the donors, sequences lacking an unambiguous match to a single V gene segment were excluded. An earlier analysis of about 600 of the donors called V segments functional above 56.7% productive rearrangements and segregating when the between-donor standard deviation exceeded 5%. A statistical classification framework was developed to diagnose cytomegalovirus status using the catalog of TCR beta chain sequences. A later analysis assigned V and J genes by comparing TCR nucleotide sequences with IMGT/GENE-DB human TR gene sequences. Using the TCRdist pipeline, a later analysis assigned CDR3 sequences along with most-parsimonious VDJ recombination scenarios. In a later analysis, each TCR beta chain was defined by its CDR3 amino acid sequence together with its V-gene family, and reads lacking a unique V-gene family were excluded. A later analysis removed 500 to 600 highly shared, low-generation-probability nucleotide sequences to deal with suspected cross-contamination and a sequencing artifact. In a later analysis, a clonal expansion index was calculated for each public chain from normalized within-repertoire ranks of inferred template counts. In a later analysis, generation probabilities were computed with a VDJ recombination model fitted to out-of-frame rearrangements, and the resulting probabilities were checked against IGoR. A later analysis scored TCR-TCR, TCR-HLA and TCR-CMV co-occurrence with hypergeometric tests, applying a repertoire-size bias correction to TCR pairs. In a later analysis, false discovery rates were estimated by permuting HLA or CMV assignments 20 times. In a later analysis, co-occurring TCRs were grouped using DBSCAN, and TCRdist sequence similarity was added for clustering within HLA-allele-positive subsets. Repertoires with fewer than 30,000 or more than 120,000 public chains were left out of co-occurrence clustering, as were roughly five repertoires with anomalous nucleotide sharing. As stored in TCRdb, this immuneACCESS dataset retains in-frame rearrangements with V and J assigned. A fraction of the clones does not appear; measured against another copy, unresolved V genes explain less than half of the discrepancy, and the remainder lacks a known reason. V and J calls and clone size come straight from that table; D and trimming were deduced from the DNA. The sample contains under 200,000 clones, about 86% of them found a single time. Under 2% of the sample rests with the top ten.

Overall results and qualifications from the work: An association between a missense DCLRE1C variant and V-gene and J-gene trimming of TCR beta chains was found in a later genetic analysis and replicated in an independent cohort. Sequencing depth was assumed to be roughly uniform across donors in the presence/absence analyses, though that assumption may not hold. According to the authors, the approach could potentially be generalized to other disease states and immunological phenotypes. According to a later genetic analysis, donors in an Asian-associated ancestry cluster had fewer N-insertions in productive TCRs than the roughly 670-donor mean. In a later analysis, HLA-associated TCR beta chains were found to be more clonally expanded and to have lower generation probabilities than equally common non-associated chains. According to a later analysis, parvovirus B19, influenza, CMV and Epstein-Barr virus appeared linked to several top co-occurrence clusters. A cluster of highly shared sequence variants was judged likely to represent a technical artifact of the sequencing pipeline. Correlated functional status among segregating V segments might reflect linkage disequilibrium, but an unknown experimental factor could not be ruled out. In a later analysis, most CMV-associated TCR beta chains were found to appear HLA-restricted, with HLA associations seemingly driven largely by CMV exposure. A further reported finding was that TCR beta sequences accurately predicted the HLA-A and HLA-B alleles for most subjects in the first cohort. When HLA alleles, especially DR and DQ, strongly co-occurred, attributing TCR associations to individual alleles was difficult. In vitro tests confirmed that a few of the cytomegalovirus-associated TCR beta chains recognize cytomegalovirus antigens. A later analysis found that TCR association rates varied across HLA loci, with DRB1 alleles showing the most associated TCRs and HLA-C alleles the fewest. The classifier was reported to diagnose cytomegalovirus status with high specificity and sensitivity in both the original cohort and the validation cohort. Because counts were too low, seventeen rarely observed V segments, including chromosome 9 orphons, were left out of the earlier analysis of some 640 of the donors. In the study, 164 TCR beta chains were listed as associated with cytomegalovirus. This cohort had only TCR beta chains sequenced, and the lack of alpha or paired-chain data limited which features could be detected. Some IMGT-functional V segments, including TRBV6-2 and TRBV6-3, could not be distinguished by the 87-base-pair reads and were therefore excluded. In a later analysis, 15,000 to 20,000 TCR beta sequences were associated with specific HLA alleles at a false discovery rate of 0.05. HLA typing was unavailable for some donors at each locus, so association tests used only the typed subset. Most TCR sequences were observed very rarely across donors, whereas some public TCRs were present in many individuals. CMV serostatus was the only immune exposure information available for the cohort. In an earlier analysis of about 550 of the donors, most TCR beta V segments were observed in productive rearrangements about 90% or about 30% of the time, broadly matching IMGT annotations.

The sample was PBMCs. The TCR originated in a man aged 40-49 years in good health and CMV-seropositive. The chain couples TRBV7-8 to TRBJ2-4; TRBD2 fits 7 bases in the junction. This receptor has the CDR3 CASSPTGTTKIKNIQYF. The DNA sequence follows: TGTGCCAGCAGCCCCACCGGGACTACTAAAATCAAAAACATTCAGTACTTC.